The T cell receptor beta chain described here comes from a study of beta chain features in type 1 diabetes. Overall study context: Examination spanned about 110 million sorted cells from all samples.

Study-wide findings and caveats: TCRB CDR3 length was moderately but significantly reduced in all four CD4+ subsets of Type 1 diabetes patients. In comparison with healthy donors, patients had naive, central memory and Treg TCRB repertoires that appeared more similar. Because the template was cDNA, high-expressing cells might be over-represented.

Per the germline V gene, CDR1 is SGHVS and CDR2 is FQNEAQ. The V end lost 5 bases, the J end lost 6 bases, and 23 bases lay between the germline ends. The CDR3 runs to 17 residues. The investigators reverse transcribed all of the isolated RNA, so they sequenced expressed TCRB transcripts. Profiling relied on immunoSEQ multiplex PCR, and the TCRdb table lists in-frame clones only, not all of them. This repertoire shows almost 350,000 clones, about 19% found once; its top ten account for around 0.044%. The table lists this clone with a few counts. Antigen unknown. This clonotype was sampled from a woman aged 18-29 years in good health. V usage is TRBV7-8 and J usage is TRBJ2-4; tentatively, D is TRBD1 (5 bases). Sequences were obtained from naive CD4+ T cells from blood. CDR3 protein: CASSQGSPRRRGNIQYF. DNA of the CDR3: TGTGCCAGCAGCCAAGGGTCCCCCCGCAGAAGGGGAAACATTCAGTACTTC.